This T cell receptor beta chain was identified in a study of blood T cell repertoires in COVID-19. This clone was observed a few times. Data came from immunoSEQ multiplex PCR; TCRdb stores just in-frame clones and leaves some out. The sample lists 150,000 to 200,000 clones, about nine tenths occurring once. The participants were between about 18 and 100 years old and came from under 25 US areas. Cohort 3 recovery required two negative PCRs, clearance, or symptom resolution. J gave up 1 base and V 3 bases, and 5 bases lay outside the gene matches. CDR3 size: 15 residues. Germline lookup yields CDR1 LGHNT and CDR2 FRNRAP.

This receptor was obtained from a woman aged 18-29 years who had recovered from COVID-19. Specimen: PBMCs or T cells enriched from blood (not recorded which). V and J are TRBV12-5 and TRBJ2-5, with 7 bases lining up with TRBD1. For the CDR3, the DNA is TGTGCTAGTGGTTTCCAGACAGGGCCCCAAGAGACCCAGTACTTC. Translated, it gives CASGFQTGPQETQYF.